This T cell receptor beta chain was recovered during a study of T cells in Graves' hyperthyroidism and ophthalmopathy. The germline CDR1 and CDR2 sequences are SGHDT and YYEEEE. V was trimmed by 3 bases and J by 2 bases, leaving 15 bases between them. The CDR3 runs to 16 residues. Subjects aged 18 to 65 presented with newly diagnosed hyperthyroidism of less than 2 months' duration. Any patient presenting with uncontrolled infection, other autoimmune disease, pregnancy or lactation was left out. Findings and limits, study-wide: Ophthalmopathy cases were set apart from stable hyperthyroidism by a 13 V-J model. The majority of expanded thyroid clonotypes above 0.001 also appeared in blood.

The source material, RNA transcripts, was used to amplify TCR beta CDR3 regions. The HTBI primer set served for first-round RT-PCR of the TCR CDR3. TCRdb re-analysed the multiplex PCR reads in MiXCR, keeping a single row per CDR3 protein. The repertoire consists of 300,000 to 450,000 distinct CDR3 sequences, with roughly 13% occurring once and the leading ten covering roughly 9.6%. This clonotype was seen a few times. Its specificity is not known. Sequenced input: blood. The TCR sequence derives from an older woman with Graves' hyperthyroidism. This chain connects TRBV5-6 to TRBJ1-5; D gene ambiguous. CDR3 in amino acids: CASSSSGVWGNQPQHF. Here the CDR3 DNA reads TGTGCCAGCAGCTCCTCGGGCGTGTGGGGCAATCAGCCCCAGCATTTT. Together with reference TRBV5-6 and TRBJ1-5, the CDR3 gives the full variable domain: DAGVTQSPTHLIKTRGQQVTLRCSPKSGHDTVSWYQQALGQGPQFIFQYYEEEERQRGNFPDRFSGHQFPNYSSELNVNALLLGDSALYLCASSSSGVWGNQPQHFGDGTRLSIL.